These 8 T cell receptor beta chains share one sample of origin, sequenced in a study of T cell responses to AZD1222 COVID-19 vaccine. The data were produced by immunoSEQ multiplex PCR, yet TCRdb's version contains in-frame clones alone and is incomplete. The profile shows some 160,000 clones, roughly 90% of them singletons. Sequencing was performed on peripheral blood, taken 28 days after the second AZD1222 dose. The origin of the receptors is an adult who received the AZD1222 COVID-19 vaccine.

This clone appeared many times. The genes are TRBV9 and TRBJ1-1; 9 bases fit TRBD1. This CDR3 is 14 amino acids long. The junction had 3 bases not matched to a gene; V was cut back by 4 bases and J by 2 bases. Germline V lookup: CDR1 SGDLS, CDR2 YYNGEE. CDR3 coding DNA: TGTGCCAGCAGCTTTACAGGGGGCAACACTGAAGCTTTCTTT. Residues: CASSFTGGNTEAFF.

The chain has TRBV27 and TRBJ1-1; 7 positions match TRBD1. J gave up 1 base and V 2 bases, and 7 bases lay outside the gene matches. CDR3 length: 16 amino acids. CDR1 and CDR2 (germline): MNHEY, SMNVEV (reference sequence). The CDR3 protein is CASSLRRGLQNTEAFF. The DNA of the CDR3 is TGTGCCAGCAGTTTAAGGAGGGGGCTCCAGAACACTGAAGCTTTCTTT.

The CDR3 spells CASLKPTNPNYGYTF. For the CDR3, the DNA is TGTGCCAGCCTGAAACCGACAAATCCTAACTATGGCTACACCTTC. V and J are TRBV6-5 and TRBJ1-2; D gene ambiguous. The germline V gene encodes CDR1 MNHEY and CDR2 SVGAGI. Trimming cost V 8 bases and J 0 bases, with 16 bases left between them. This CDR3 comprises 15 residues.

The chain links TRBV6-1 to TRBJ2-7; the D gene is possibly TRBD1 (7 bases). CDR1 is MNHNS and CDR2 is SASEGT in the germline V gene. The CDR3 runs to 16 residues. Trimming shortened V by 0 bases and J by 4 bases, and 16 bases separated the two germline ends. The CDR3 region is CASSEALRGERYEQYF. CDR3 sequence (DNA): TGTGCCAGCAGTGAAGCCCTCAGGGGGGAGCGGTACGAGCAGTACTTC.

The table lists this clone with a count of one. This chain joins TRBV18 and TRBJ1-1, with D hard to call. V gave up 3 bases and J gave up 4 bases, with 9 bases separating them. The V gene's germline CDR1 is KGHSH and CDR2 LQKENI. This CDR3 comprises 13 residues. The CDR3 here is CASSPRLTTEAFF. The CDR3, as DNA: TGTGCCAGCTCACCCCGGTTGACCACTGAAGCTTTCTTT.

The chain links TRBV5-1 to TRBJ1-4, with TRBD1 matching over 11 bases. Germline loops: CDR1 SGHRS, CDR2 YFSETQ. The CDR3 extends over 18 amino acids. V lost 3 bases and J lost 7; bases outside the gene matches: 14. Written as DNA, the CDR3 is TGCGCCAGCAGCTCAGCATCAGGGACAGGGGGGATTGTTGAAAAACTGTTTTTT. It codes for CASSSASGTGGIVEKLFF.

The gene calls are TRBV6-4 and TRBJ1-1; 8 bases are shared with TRBD1. V lost 6 bases to trimming and J lost 1 base; unmatched junction nucleotides: 16. The CDR3 length is 18 residues. Germline-derived CDR1 and CDR2 are MRHNA and SNTAGT. As DNA, the CDR3 is TGTGCCAGCAGGAGACAGGGGCCCGCCCATGGACAGAACACTGAAGCTTTCTTT. It translates to CASRRQGPAHGQNTEAFF.

V is TRBV19 and J is TRBJ1-5; TRBD1 matches at 7 bases. CDR3 length: 17 amino acids. Germline CDR1 reads LNHDA; CDR2 reads SQIVND (reference sequence). V gave up 1 base and J gave up 2 bases; unmatched junction bases: 8. The CDR3 DNA reads TGTGCCAGTAGTATAGTTCCCGACAGGGCCCGCAATCAGCCCCAGCATTTT. Amino acid sequence: CASSIVPDRARNQPQHF.